Below, one T cell receptor beta chain is given with its context. Every contributor of samples was a Caucasian grown-up residing in Nashville, Tennessee. A split of CD4+ cells into CD45RA+ naive and CD45RA-negative memory subsets was performed. The test was conducted at deep level. Per the study methods: Filtering of immunoSEQ junctional sequences could not match full-length read filtering. Data came from immunoSEQ multiplex PCR; TCRdb stores just in-frame clones and leaves some out. D and trimming come from the DNA, and the V and J calls and clone size come from that table. The table lists under 1,900,000 clones, approximately 98.5% of them singletons. This entry is derived from a study of shared clonotypes between healthy human individuals. Trimming at V came to 0 bases and at J to 6 bases, leaving 11 bases not matched to a gene. The germline V gene has CDR1 LGHNA and CDR2 YSLEER. The CDR3 length is 18 residues.

V and J are TRBV4-3 and TRBJ2-1; 10 bases match TRBD2. The receptor was derived from a man aged 25 to 40 in good health. The specimen sequenced was naive CD4+ T cells sorted from blood. Stated subset: CD45RA+ positively selected. DNA for the CDR3: TGCGCCAGCAGCCAAGAAACCTGGGCTAGCGGGAGTTCCAATGAGCAGTTCTTC. Amino acids: CASSQETWASGSSNEQFF.